The next 24 T cell receptor beta chains were all read from a single sample in a study of vaccination and CD4 T cells after COVID-19. Treatment indicated: roughly ten-day PBMC culture with coronavirus spike peptide pools or control peptides (ViraFEST assay). Antigen specificity for these receptors is unknown. Oncomine TCR Beta short-read sequencing was applied to DNA from cultured CD4+ T cells. Via MiXCR, TCRdb re-called the PCR reads, giving one row per CDR3 protein. The repertoire includes over 15,000 distinct CDR3 sequences, 45% to 55% of them detected once, and approximately 9.1% sits in the top ten. Sequenced: CD4+ T cells from blood, cultured in vitro. The receptors were gathered from a human donor who had recovered from COVID-19.

The table lists this clonotype with a few counts. The genes are TRBV27 and TRBJ1-2; D not resolved. The V and J ends lost 4 bases and 5 bases respectively, with 23 bases between them. There are 17 residues in the CDR3. From germline, CDR1 is MNHEY and CDR2 SMNVEV (reference sequence). Here the CDR3 reads CASSSGPSWYKAYGYTF. In nucleotides, the CDR3 is TGTGCCAGCAGTTCCGGGCCTTCGTGGTACAAGGCATATGGCTACACCTTC.

This sequence joins TRBV30 and TRBJ1-3; D ambiguous. In germline, CDR1 is GTSNPN, CDR2 SVGIG (reference sequence). The length of the CDR3 is 13 residues. Trimming cost V 1 base and J 2 bases, with 6 bases left between them. The CDR3 loop is CAWSEGTGNTIYF. DNA of the CDR3: TGTGCCTGGAGTGAGGGAACTGGAAACACCATATATTTT.

The rearrangement links TRBV20-1 to TRBJ2-7; D is possibly TRBD1 or TRBD2 (5 bases each). Germline lookup yields CDR1 DFQATT and CDR2 SNEGSKA (reference sequence). This CDR3 has 14 amino acids. Trimming removed 0 bases at V and 2 bases at J, with 11 bases between. CDR3 amino acids: CSARDTQGPYEQYF. The CDR3, as DNA: TGCAGTGCTAGAGATACGCAGGGACCCTACGAGCAGTACTTC.

This clonotype was detected only a few times. V and J are TRBV7-9 and TRBJ1-1; a possible D gene is TRBD1 (6 bases). The CDR3 contains 17 residues. Trimming removed 6 bases from V and 1 base from J, with 21 bases in between. Germline loops: CDR1 SEHNR, CDR2 FQNEAQ (reference sequence). CDR3 loop: CASRPLYREFWNTEAFF. CDR3 coding DNA: TGTGCCAGCAGACCTCTTTACAGGGAGTTTTGGAACACTGAAGCTTTCTTT.

The chain joins TRBV18 to TRBJ1-2; 8 bases line up with TRBD1. The CDR3 loop spans 17 amino acids. Germline CDR1 is KGHSH and CDR2 is LQKENI. The V gene end was trimmed by 1 base and the J gene end by 5 bases; junction bases not matched to a gene: 12. CDR3 residues: CASSPLGQGRDLYGYTF. Here the CDR3 DNA reads TGTGCCAGCTCACCACTCGGACAGGGTCGGGACTTATATGGCTACACCTTC.

The genes are TRBV2 and TRBJ1-3; D is perhaps TRBD1 (5 bases). The germline V gene encodes CDR1 SNHLY and CDR2 FYNNEI. V dropped 5 bases and J dropped 0 bases, with 14 bases sitting between them. This CDR3 region has 16 residues. The CDR3 region is CASSLGLPSSGNTIYF. The CDR3 DNA reads TGTGCCAGCAGTCTGGGGCTGCCAAGCTCTGGAAACACCATATATTTT.

The rearrangement links TRBV7-9 to TRBJ2-2; 10 bases agree with TRBD1. This CDR3 is 16 amino acids long. Germline CDR1 and CDR2: SEHNR and FQNEAQ (reference sequence). V gave up 5 bases and J gave up 4 bases; unmatched junction bases: 7. CDR3 in amino acids: CASSPDRGMVTGELFF. CDR3 bases: TGTGCCAGCAGCCCGGACAGGGGGATGGTCACCGGGGAGCTGTTTTTT.

V gene TRBV21-1 combines with J gene TRBJ2-5; no DNA check was done on the table's D call, TRBD1. TRBV21-1 is a recognized pseudogene. The CDR3 has 17 amino acids. The CDR3 DNA is TGTGCCAGCAGCAAAGAGGACCAGGGGGGGCGGGAAGAGACCCAGTACTTC. Translated, it gives CASSKEDQGGREETQYF.

The chain joins TRBV5-1 to TRBJ2-3; TRBD2 agrees at 12 bases. With 2 bases clipped from V and 2 bases from J, the junction kept 6 bases outside the gene matches. The CDR3 runs to 17 residues. CDR1 and CDR2 from the germline V gene are SGHRS and YFSETQ. The CDR3 coding sequence is TGCGCCAGCAGCTTTACTAGCGGGAGGCCCTTCACAGATACGCAGTATTTT. Protein product: CASSFTSGRPFTDTQYF.

The CDR3 bases are TGTGCCAGCAGTATGCCTCAGGCCAAAAACATTCAGTACTTC. Its protein is CASSMPQAKNIQYF. The chain carries TRBV6-1 and TRBJ2-4; D is unresolved. Germline loops: CDR1 MNHNS, CDR2 SASEGT. The V end was cut by 5 bases, the J end by 1 base, with 9 bases between. This CDR3 region has 14 residues.

This clonotype was recorded only once. The chain links TRBV5-1 to TRBJ1-6; 8 bases align to TRBD1. Per the germline V gene, CDR1 is SGHRS and CDR2 is YFSETQ. The CDR3 has 14 residues. V dropped 4 bases and J dropped 9; count of bases not matched to a gene: 6. This CDR3 is CASSPDREGSPLHF. DNA for the CDR3: TGCGCCAGCAGCCCGGACAGGGAAGGTTCACCCCTCCACTTT.

The V call is TRBV29-1, the J call TRBJ2-6; no clear D. CDR1 is SQVTM, CDR2 ANQGSEA, per germline. The CDR3 length is 14 residues. Trimming took off 2 bases at V and 2 bases at J, with 7 bases between the two ends. CDR3 sequence (DNA): TGCAGCGTTGAACAGCTGGCTGGGGCCAACGTCCTGACTTTC. It encodes CSVEQLAGANVLTF.

A single count supports this clonotype. This chain joins TRBV14 and TRBJ2-7, with D possibly TRBD2 on 5 matching bases. V was cut by 4 bases and J by 5 bases, with 12 bases left in between. The CDR3 covers 13 residues. In germline, CDR1 is SGHDN, CDR2 FVKESK. The CDR3 DNA reads TGTGCCAGCAGCCTAAATGCGGGTAACGAGCAGTACTTC. Translated, it gives CASSLNAGNEQYF.

This chain joins TRBV20-1 and TRBJ1-2; D gene uncertain. The CDR3 contains 12 residues. V shed 2 bases and J shed 1 base, with 5 bases lying between them. Looked up from germline, CDR1 is DFQATT and CDR2 is SNEGSKA (reference sequence). The CDR3 coding sequence is TGCAGTGCTAGATCCGATAACTATGGCTACACCTTC. It is translated as CSARSDNYGYTF.

The chain uses TRBV27 and TRBJ2-3; the D gene is possibly TRBD1 (6 bases). With 2 bases removed from V and 6 bases from J, the gap between germline ends came to 15 bases. Germline V gene sequence: CDR1 MNHEY, CDR2 SMNVEV (reference sequence). This CDR3 has 15 residues. CDR3 protein: CASSLRQAIMDTQYF. CDR3 nucleotide sequence: TGTGCCAGCAGTTTAAGACAGGCGATAATGGATACGCAGTATTTT.

This clonotype was counted between two and nine times. The J gene is TRBJ1-1, the V gene TRBV12-3 or TRBV12-4, with D possibly TRBD1 on 5 matching bases. Trimming left V 2 bases short and J 4 bases short, with 14 bases between. CDR3 length: 15 residues. DNA of the CDR3: TGTGCCAGCAGTTTACGGCAGGGCTGGACCACTGAAGCTTTCTTT. It translates to CASSLRQGWTTEAFF.

This clonotype was detected only a few times. This chain links TRBV5-1 with TRBJ1-3; D is uncertain. This CDR3 is 17 amino acids long. CDR1 SGHRS and CDR2 YFSETQ come from the germline V gene. V was trimmed by 2 bases and J by 0 bases, leaving 15 bases between them. The CDR3 DNA follows: TGCGCCAGCAGCTTTGGGTCGCCCAGTGGCTCTGGAAACACCATATATTTT. This sequence encodes CASSFGSPSGSGNTIYF.

The V call is TRBV12-3 or TRBV12-4, the J call TRBJ1-2; TRBD1 might be the D (5 bases). This CDR3 contains 13 residues. V lost 7 bases and J lost 10, with 19 bases in between. CDR3 DNA: TGTGCCAGCACCAGGGTGACGGGGGAGGACTACACCTTC. This encodes CASTRVTGEDYTF.

The CDR3 nucleotides are TGTGCCAGCAGCTTAAGGAGGAATCAGCCCCAGCATTTT. It specifies CASSLRRNQPQHF. The rearrangement joins TRBV7-2 to TRBJ1-5; D unresolved. Trimming shortened V by 2 bases and J by 4 bases, and 6 bases separated the two germline ends. Germline values: CDR1 SGHTA, CDR2 FQGNSA. The CDR3 totals 13 residues.

The rearrangement links TRBV7-6 to TRBJ2-3, with a tentative D call TRBD1 (5 bases). V was cut by 1 base and J by 4 bases, with 9 bases left in between. The CDR3 runs 14 residues. Germline CDR1 SGHVS, CDR2 FNYEAQ. The DNA for the CDR3 is TGTGCCAGCAGCTTAGGCCAGGGATCAGATACGCAGTATTTT. Translating it yields CASSLGQGSDTQYF.

This chain uses TRBV20-1 with TRBJ2-1, with 8 nucleotides matching TRBD1. Germline V gene lookup returns CDR1 DFQATT and CDR2 SNEGSKA (reference sequence). The CDR3 is 12 residues long. Trimming cost V 6 bases and J 10 bases; bases outside gene matches: 8. CDR3 in amino acids: CSARDRLGEQFF. The CDR3 region has the DNA TGCAGTGCCCGGGACAGGCTTGGGGAGCAGTTCTTC.

This chain links TRBV6-1 with TRBJ2-5, with 8 bases aligning to TRBD1. Germline lookup yields CDR1 MNHNS and CDR2 SASEGT. With 4 bases clipped from V and 4 bases from J, the junction kept 8 bases outside the gene matches. CDR3 length: 15 amino acids. The CDR3 sequence is CASSAPSRGLETQYF. The CDR3 bases are TGTGCCAGCAGTGCACCGTCCAGGGGGCTAGAGACCCAGTACTTC.

This sequence joins TRBV3-1 and TRBJ1-2, with 8 positions matching TRBD1. With 6 bases clipped from V and 6 bases from J, the junction kept 6 bases outside the gene matches. The CDR3 length is 13 residues. The germline gives CDR1 LGHDT, CDR2 YNNKEL (reference sequence). In DNA form, the CDR3 reads TGTGCCAGCAGACTTAGACAGGGGAATGGCTACACCTTC. As protein: CASRLRQGNGYTF.

The V call is TRBV6-1, the J call TRBJ1-2; possibly TRBD1 for D (6 bases). Germline V gives CDR1 MNHNS, CDR2 SASEGT. Trimming cost V 4 bases and J 5 bases, with 17 bases left between them. The CDR3 runs to 15 residues. The CDR3 DNA is TGTGCCAGCAGTGTGGGGGGCACGGCGCTTTATGGCTACACCTTC. Protein sequence: CASSVGGTALYGYTF.